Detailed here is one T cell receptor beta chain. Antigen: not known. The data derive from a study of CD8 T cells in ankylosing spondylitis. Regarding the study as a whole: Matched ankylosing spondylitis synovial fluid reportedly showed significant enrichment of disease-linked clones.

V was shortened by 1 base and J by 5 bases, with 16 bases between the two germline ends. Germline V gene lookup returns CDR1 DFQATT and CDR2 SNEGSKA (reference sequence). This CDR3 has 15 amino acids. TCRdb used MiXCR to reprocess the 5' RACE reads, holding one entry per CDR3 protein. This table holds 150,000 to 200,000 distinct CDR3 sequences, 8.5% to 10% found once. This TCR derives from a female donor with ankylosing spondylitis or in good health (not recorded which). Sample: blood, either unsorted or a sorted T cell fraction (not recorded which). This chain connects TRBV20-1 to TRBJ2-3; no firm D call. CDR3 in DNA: TGCAGTGCTAGAGGTCTCGGGTGGGCGATAGATACGCAGTATTTT. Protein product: CSARGLGWAIDTQYF.